The entry below describes one TCR beta chain. What it binds is not known. This record belongs to a study of vaccination and CD4 T cells after COVID-19. General observations from the study: Vaccine-specific clones in convalescent patients were spike mono-reactive in 304 of 307 cases.

Trimming pared 2 bases from V and 0 bases from J, leaving 14 bases between. CDR3 length: 15 amino acids. Looked up from germline, CDR1 is DFQATT and CDR2 is SNEGSKA (reference sequence). Treatment here: approximately 9-day PBMC culture with coronavirus spike peptide pools or control peptides (ViraFEST assay). At the Johns Hopkins FTIC core, DNA taken from cultured CD4+ T cells was sequenced by way of the Oncomine TCR Beta short-read assay. MiXCR, applied by TCRdb to the PCR reads, yields one record per CDR3 protein. The sample includes around 13,000 distinct CDR3 sequences, approximately 43% of them seen just once.

The chain carries TRBV20-1 and TRBJ2-7; D not certain. The sample taken for sequencing was CD4+ T cells from blood, cultured in vitro. The source is a human donor who had recovered from COVID-19. In DNA, the CDR3 is TGCAGTGCTAGAAATGCGGCAGCCTACTCCTACGAGCAGTACTTC. Translating it yields CSARNAAAYSYEQYF.